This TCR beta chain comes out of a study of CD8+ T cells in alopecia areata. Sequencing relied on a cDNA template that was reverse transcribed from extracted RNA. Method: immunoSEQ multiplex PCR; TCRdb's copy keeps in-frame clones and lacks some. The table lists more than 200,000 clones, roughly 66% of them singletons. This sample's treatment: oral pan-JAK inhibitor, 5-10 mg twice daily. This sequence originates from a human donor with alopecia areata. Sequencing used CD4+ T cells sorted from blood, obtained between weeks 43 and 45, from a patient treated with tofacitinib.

CDR3 DNA sequence: TGCAGCGTTGGGGAGACAGGGGGTAAGGGTCAGCCCCAGCATTTT. This codes for CSVGETGGKGQPQHF. The rearrangement links TRBV29-1 to TRBJ1-5; 9 bases align to TRBD1. V lost 4 bases and J lost 6; bases outside the gene matches: 10. CDR3 size: 15 residues. Germline loops: CDR1 SQVTM, CDR2 ANQGSEA.